The T cell receptor beta chain described here comes from a study of OX40 agonist ivuxolimab in advanced cancers. General study points: Clones of CD4+ and CD8+ blood T cells grew by week 6 at doses of 0.1 to 3.0 mg/kg.

CDR3 length: 16 amino acids. V lost 2 bases and J 0 bases, leaving 11 bases between the germline ends. Germline V gene lookup returns CDR1 MDHEN and CDR2 SYDVKM. The data were produced by immunoSEQ multiplex PCR, yet TCRdb's version contains in-frame clones alone and is incomplete. In the table there are fewer than 25,000 clones, 83% of which are singletons. Comment on this clone: The antigen remains unidentified.

This clonotype was obtained from an adult with an advanced solid tumor such as melanoma, head and neck, liver or kidney cancer. Here the sequenced sample was CD4+ or CD8+ T cells sorted from blood, taken in a trial of the OX40 agonist ivuxolimab. This rearrangement joins TRBV28 to TRBJ1-5; no clear D gene. CDR3 nucleotide sequence: TGTGCCAGCAGTTTAGACCCGGCATATAGCAATCAGCCCCAGCATTTT. It specifies CASSLDPAYSNQPQHF.